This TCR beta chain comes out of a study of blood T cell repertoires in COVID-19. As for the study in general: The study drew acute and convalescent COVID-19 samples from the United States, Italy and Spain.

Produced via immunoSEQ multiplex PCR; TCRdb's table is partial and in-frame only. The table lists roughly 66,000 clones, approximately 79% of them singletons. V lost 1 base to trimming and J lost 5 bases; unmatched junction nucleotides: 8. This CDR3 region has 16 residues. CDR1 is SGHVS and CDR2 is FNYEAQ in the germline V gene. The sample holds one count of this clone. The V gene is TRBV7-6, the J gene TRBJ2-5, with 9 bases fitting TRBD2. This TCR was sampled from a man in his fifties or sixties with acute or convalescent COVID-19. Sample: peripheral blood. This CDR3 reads CASSLEAGGRWETQYF. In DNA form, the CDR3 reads TGTGCCAGCAGCTTAGAGGCGGGGGGGCGGTGGGAGACCCAGTACTTC.